This T cell receptor (beta chain) was identified during a study of blood T cell repertoires in COVID-19. Overall study: Acute and convalescent COVID-19 samples came from the United States, Italy and Spain. The cDNA or gDNA used as material had been derived from T cells, B-cell-depleted T cells, or PBMCs.

This CDR3 is built from 14 residues. Germline V gene lookup returns CDR1 SGHDT and CDR2 YYEEEE. V was trimmed by 5 bases and J by 4 bases, leaving 15 bases between them. Original data processing: Nucleated cell counts were estimated from reference gene primer amplification. Here immunoSEQ multiplex PCR was the method, and the copy in TCRdb shows in-frame clones only, minus some. V and J calls plus clone size are reproduced from that table; the DNA served to infer D and trimming. The sample contains nearly 200,000 clones, roughly 88% of which appear only once. The sample comprised peripheral blood. The chain joins TRBV5-6 to TRBJ1-1; TRBD1 is a possible D gene (6 bases). The TCR sequence derives from a woman aged 40 to 50 who had recovered from COVID-19. CDR3 coding DNA: TGTGCCAGCAGTAAATACAGGGCTGCCACTGAAGCTTTCTTT. Translating it yields CASSKYRAATEAFF.